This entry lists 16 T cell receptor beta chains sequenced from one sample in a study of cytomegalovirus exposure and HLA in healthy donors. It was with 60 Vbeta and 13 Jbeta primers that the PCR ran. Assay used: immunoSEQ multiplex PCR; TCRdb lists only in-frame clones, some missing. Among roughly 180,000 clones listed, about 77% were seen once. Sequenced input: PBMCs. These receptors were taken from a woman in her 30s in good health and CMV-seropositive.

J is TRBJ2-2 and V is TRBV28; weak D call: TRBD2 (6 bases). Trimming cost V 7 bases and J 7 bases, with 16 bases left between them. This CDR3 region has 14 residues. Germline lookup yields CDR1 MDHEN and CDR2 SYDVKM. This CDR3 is CASNRPGTHGELFF. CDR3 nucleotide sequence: TGTGCCAGCAACCGACCCGGGACTCACGGGGAGCTGTTTTTT.

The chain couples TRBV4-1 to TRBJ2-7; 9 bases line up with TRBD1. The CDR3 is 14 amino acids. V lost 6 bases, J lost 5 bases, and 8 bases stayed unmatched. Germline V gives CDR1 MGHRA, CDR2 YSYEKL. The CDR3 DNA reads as TGCGCCAGCAGGCTGGACAGGGGAGGTGACGAGCAGTACTTC. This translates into CASRLDRGGDEQYF.

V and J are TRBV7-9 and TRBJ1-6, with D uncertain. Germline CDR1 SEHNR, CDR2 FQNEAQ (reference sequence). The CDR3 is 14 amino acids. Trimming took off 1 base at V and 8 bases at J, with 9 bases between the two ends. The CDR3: CASSLGQLDSPLHF. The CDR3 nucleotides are TGTGCCAGCAGCTTAGGTCAGCTAGATTCACCCCTCCACTTT.

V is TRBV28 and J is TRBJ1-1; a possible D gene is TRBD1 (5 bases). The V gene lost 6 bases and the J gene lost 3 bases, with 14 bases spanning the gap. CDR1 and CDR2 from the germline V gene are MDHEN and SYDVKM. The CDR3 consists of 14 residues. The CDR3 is CASSPRGPYTEAFF. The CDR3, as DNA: TGTGCCAGCAGCCCAAGGGGCCCTTACACTGAAGCTTTCTTT.

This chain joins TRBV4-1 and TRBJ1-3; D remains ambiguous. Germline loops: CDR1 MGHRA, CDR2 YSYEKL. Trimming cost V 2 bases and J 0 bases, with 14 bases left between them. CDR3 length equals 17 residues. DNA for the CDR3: TGCGCCAGCAGCCAACTGGCCGTGATAAACTCTGGAAACACCATATATTTT. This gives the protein CASSQLAVINSGNTIYF.

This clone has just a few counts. CDR3 bases: TGTGCCAGCAGTGGGACTAGCGGGGGCCTGAGGGAGACCCAGTACTTC. Protein sequence: CASSGTSGGLRETQYF. The chain couples TRBV2 to TRBJ2-5, with TRBD2 identical over 13 bases. Unmatched junction bases numbered 7, after V lost 4 bases and J lost 5 bases. Germline V CDR1 and CDR2: SNHLY, FYNNEI. This CDR3 is built from 16 residues.

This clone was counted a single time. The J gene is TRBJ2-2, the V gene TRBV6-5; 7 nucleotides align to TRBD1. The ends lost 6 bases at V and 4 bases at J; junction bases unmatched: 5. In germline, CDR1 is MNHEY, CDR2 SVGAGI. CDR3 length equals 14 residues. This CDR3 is CASRRQGTTGELFF. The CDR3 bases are TGTGCCAGCAGGCGACAGGGAACCACCGGGGAGCTGTTTTTT.

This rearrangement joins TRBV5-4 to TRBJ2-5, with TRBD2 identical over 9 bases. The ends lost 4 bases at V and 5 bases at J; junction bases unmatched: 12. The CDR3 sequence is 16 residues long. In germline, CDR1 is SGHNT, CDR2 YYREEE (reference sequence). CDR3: CASSRRIAGDRETQYF. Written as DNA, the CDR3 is TGTGCCAGCAGCCGTCGTATAGCGGGGGATAGGGAGACCCAGTACTTC. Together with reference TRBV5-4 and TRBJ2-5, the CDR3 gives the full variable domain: ETGVTQSPTHLIKTRGQQVTLRCSSQSGHNTVSWYQQALGQGPQFIFQYYREEENGRGNFPPRFSGLQFPNYSSELNVNALELDDSALYLCASSRRIAGDRETQYFGPGTRLLVL.

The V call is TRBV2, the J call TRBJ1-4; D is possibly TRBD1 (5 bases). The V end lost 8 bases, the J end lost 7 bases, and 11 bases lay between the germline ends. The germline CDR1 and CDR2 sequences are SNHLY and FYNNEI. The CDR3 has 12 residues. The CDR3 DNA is TGTGCCAGCTTCAGGGCGAGTGAAAAACTGTTTTTT. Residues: CASFRASEKLFF. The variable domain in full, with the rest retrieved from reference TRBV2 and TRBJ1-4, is EPEVTQTPSHQVTQMGQEVILRCVPISNHLYFYWYRQILGQKVEFLVSFYNNEISEKSEIFDDQFSVERPDGSNFTLKIRSTKLEDSAMYFCASFRASEKLFFGSGTQLSVL.

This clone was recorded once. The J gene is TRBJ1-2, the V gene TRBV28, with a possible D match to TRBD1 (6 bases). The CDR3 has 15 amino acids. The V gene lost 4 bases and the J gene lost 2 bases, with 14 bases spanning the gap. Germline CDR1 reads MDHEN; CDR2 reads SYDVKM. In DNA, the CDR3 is TGTGCCAGCAGTTCCTTAGGGGGGGGGAACTATGGCTACACCTTC. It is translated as CASSSLGGGNYGYTF.

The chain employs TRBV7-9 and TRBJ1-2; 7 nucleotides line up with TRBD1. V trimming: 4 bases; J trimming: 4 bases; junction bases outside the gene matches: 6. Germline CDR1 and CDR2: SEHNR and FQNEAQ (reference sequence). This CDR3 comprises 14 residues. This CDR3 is CASSWTGRGYGYTF. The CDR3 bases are TGTGCCAGCAGCTGGACAGGTCGCGGCTATGGCTACACCTTC.

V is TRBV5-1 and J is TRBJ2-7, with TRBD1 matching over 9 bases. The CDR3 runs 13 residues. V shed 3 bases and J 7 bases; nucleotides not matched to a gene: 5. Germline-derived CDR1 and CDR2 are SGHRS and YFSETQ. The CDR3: CASSWGQGGEQYF. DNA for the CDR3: TGCGCCAGCAGCTGGGGACAGGGTGGAGAGCAGTACTTC.

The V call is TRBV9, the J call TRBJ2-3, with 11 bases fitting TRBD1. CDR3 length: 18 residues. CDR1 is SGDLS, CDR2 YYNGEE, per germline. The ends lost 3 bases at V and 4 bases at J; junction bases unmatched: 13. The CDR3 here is CASSESKTGTGGADTQYF. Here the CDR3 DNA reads TGTGCCAGCAGCGAGTCTAAGACCGGGACAGGGGGTGCAGATACGCAGTATTTT.

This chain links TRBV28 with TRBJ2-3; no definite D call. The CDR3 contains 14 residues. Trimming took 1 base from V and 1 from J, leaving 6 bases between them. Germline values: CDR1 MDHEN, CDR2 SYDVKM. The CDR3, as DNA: TGTGCCAGCAGTTTATTGAGAGGCACAGATACGCAGTATTTT. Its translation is CASSLLRGTDTQYF.

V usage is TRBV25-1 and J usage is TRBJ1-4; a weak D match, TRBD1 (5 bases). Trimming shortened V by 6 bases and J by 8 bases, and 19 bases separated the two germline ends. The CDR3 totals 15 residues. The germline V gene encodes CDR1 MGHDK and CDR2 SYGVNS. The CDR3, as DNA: TGTGCCAGCAGGCATAAGGCCCCCGGGGGGGAAAAACTGTTTTTT. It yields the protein CASRHKAPGGEKLFF.

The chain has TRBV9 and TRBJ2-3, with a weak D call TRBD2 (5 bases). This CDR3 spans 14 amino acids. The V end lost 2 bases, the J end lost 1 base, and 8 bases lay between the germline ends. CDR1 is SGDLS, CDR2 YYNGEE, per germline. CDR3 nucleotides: TGTGCCAGCAGCGTCGGGCGGGGCACAGATACGCAGTATTTT. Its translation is CASSVGRGTDTQYF.